This T cell receptor beta chain emerged from a study of blood T cell repertoires in COVID-19. At the level of the study: The United States, Italy and Spain supplied acute and convalescent COVID-19 samples. PBMCs, B-cell-depleted T cells, or T cells were the source of the cDNA or gDNA that made up the material.

This CDR3 comprises 15 residues. Trimming shortened V by 0 bases and J by 8 bases, and 14 bases separated the two germline ends. Per germline, CDR1 SGHRS and CDR2 YFSETQ. As originally analysed: Reference gene primers were amplified, and this amplification served to estimate nucleated cell counts. Clones were read by immunoSEQ multiplex PCR, and TCRdb kept only the in-frame ones, dropping some. V and J calls and clone size follow that table, whereas D and trimming were derived from the DNA. The table lists around 450,000 clones, around 90% of them singletons, with around 0.6% in the top ten. The chain has TRBV5-1 and TRBJ1-4; D remains unclear. The receptor's source is a man in his late teens or twenties who had recovered from COVID-19. The material sequenced was PBMCs or T cells enriched from blood (not recorded which). The CDR3 loop reads CASSLGAALMEKLFF. CDR3 sequence (DNA): TGCGCCAGCAGCTTGGGGGCAGCTCTCATGGAAAAACTGTTTTTT.